This T cell receptor beta chain was captured in a study of T-cell reconstitution after alpha-beta-depleted transplantation in children. This clonotype was detected many times. What it binds is not known. Trimming took off 5 bases at V and 1 base at J, with 8 bases between the two ends. Germline loops: CDR1 SGHNT, CDR2 YENEEA. The CDR3 totals 13 residues. Overall study findings and caveats: Reports say that about two months after transplant, the alpha-beta T cells came out of several hundred graft clones that had expanded. Among T cells one year after transplant, newly produced cells accounted for most counts and diversity.

Unique molecular identifiers featured in how the TCRbeta library was prepared. TCRdb re-analysed the PCR reads in MiXCR, keeping a single row per CDR3 protein. In the table there are 110,000 or so distinct CDR3 sequences, around 6.4% of which are singletons. The TCR comes from a male patient aged 2 to 10 who had a stem cell transplant for acute lymphoblastic leukemia, so the T cells may come from the graft donor. The material was PBMCs, mostly from graft donor cells, obtained 360 days after TCRalphabeta/CD19-depleted stem cell transplant. This sequence joins TRBV11-3 and TRBJ1-1; D is undetermined. This CDR3 reads CASSQYRNTEAFF. The CDR3 coding sequence is TGTGCCAGCAGCCAATACAGGAACACTGAAGCTTTCTTT.